The 9 T cell receptor beta chains listed next were all sequenced from one sample in a study of T cell repertoires in cytomegalovirus infection. TCRdb reprocessed the reads with MiXCR, giving one entry per CDR3 protein. Of hundreds of thousands of distinct CDR3 sequences in the sample, roughly 36% were seen once. Material for sequencing was PBMCs. The source of these receptors is a human donor in good health (CMV status not recorded). Some clones in this sample may be carry-over from other donors' samples.

On this clonotype: A much more abundant neighbour one base away suggests this may be a read error. The chain links TRBV12-3 or TRBV12-4 to TRBJ2-3; 9 bases are shared with TRBD2. The V segment lost 6 bases and the J segment 1 base; nucleotides outside the gene matches: 8. The CDR3 runs 16 residues. The CDR3 nucleotides are TGTGCCAGCAGCCCCTGGATAGCGGGAGGCACAGATACGCAGTATTTT. Its protein is CASSPWIAGGTDTQYF.

The J gene is TRBJ2-1, the V gene TRBV7-2; 8 bases match TRBD1. The ends lost 4 bases at V and 2 bases at J; junction bases unmatched: 4. Per germline, CDR1 SGHTA and CDR2 FQGNSA. The CDR3 runs 15 residues. The CDR3 region has the DNA TGTGCCAGCAGCTCTATGACAGGGGCCTACAATGAGCAGTTCTTC. Protein sequence: CASSSMTGAYNEQFF.

The rearrangement links TRBV12-3 or TRBV12-4 to TRBJ1-5; no reliable D call. V dropped 6 bases and J dropped 3 bases, with 15 bases sitting between them. This CDR3 comprises 15 residues. Written as DNA, the CDR3 is TGTGCCAGCAGGTCCTCCAGTTCGGTCAATCAGCCCCAGCATTTT. It yields the protein CASRSSSSVNQPQHF.

The chain has TRBV7-9 and TRBJ2-7, with 9 bases that match TRBD1. CDR1 is SEHNR and CDR2 is FQNEAQ in the germline V gene (reference sequence). This CDR3 region has 14 residues. After removal of 5 bases from V and 5 bases from J, the junction contained 7 bases not matched to a gene. The CDR3 sequence: CASSPRTGGHEQYF. As DNA, the CDR3 is TGTGCCAGCAGCCCGCGAACAGGGGGCCACGAGCAGTACTTC.

In this sample, this clonotype turned up many times. The V call is TRBV28, the J call TRBJ1-1; D is ambiguous. The germline V gene encodes CDR1 MDHEN and CDR2 SYDVKM. Between the trimmed V and J ends, which lost 2 bases and 13 bases, there was a span of 14 bases. The CDR3 sequence is 12 residues long. CDR3: CASSLNPWNGFF. CDR3 coding DNA: TGTGCCAGCAGTTTAAACCCGTGGAATGGTTTCTTT.

In its sample, this clonotype was seen once. The V call is TRBV20-1, the J call TRBJ2-2; tentative D call: TRBD1 (5 bases). Germline CDR1 is DFQATT and CDR2 is SNEGSKA (reference sequence). Trimming left V 6 bases short and J 1 base short, with 15 bases between. This CDR3 has 15 amino acids. The CDR3: CSAPPDILNTGELFF. Written as DNA, the CDR3 is TGCAGTGCCCCACCGGACATACTGAACACCGGGGAGCTGTTTTTT.

This clonotype was seen a single time. The junction shows a germline mismatch at one end, possibly a read error. V is TRBV5-3 and J is TRBJ2-5; 10 positions match TRBD2. TRBV5-3 qualifies as an ORF whose function is uncertain. This CDR3 is built from 16 residues. The CDR3 coding sequence is TGTGCCAGCAGCTTGCAAATAGCGGGAGGTCAAGAGACCCAGTACTTC. Its protein is CASSLQIAGGQETQYF.

J is TRBJ1-5 and V is TRBV6-8, with 9 bases that match TRBD1. The ends lost 6 bases at V and 1 base at J; junction bases unmatched: 10. The CDR3 is 17 amino acids. Germline V gives CDR1 MNHGY, CDR2 SAAAGT. CDR3 DNA: TGTGCCAGCAGCCGGGACAGGGTGCGCGGAAGCAATCAGCCCCAGCATTTT. Translated, it gives CASSRDRVRGSNQPQHF.

The chain has TRBV20-1 and TRBJ1-5, with D possibly TRBD1 on 6 matching bases. Trimming removed 7 bases from V and 0 bases from J, with 16 bases in between. Germline V gives CDR1 DFQATT, CDR2 SNEGSKA (reference sequence). The CDR3 covers 15 residues. The CDR3 region is CSDPGDNYSNQPQHF. Written as DNA, the CDR3 is TGCAGTGACCCCGGGGACAACTATAGCAATCAGCCCCAGCATTTT.